The 20 T cell receptor beta chains reported below all come from one sample, sequenced in a study of cytomegalovirus exposure and HLA in healthy donors. The PCR was carried out with 60 Vbeta primers and 13 Jbeta primers. Method: immunoSEQ multiplex PCR; TCRdb's copy keeps in-frame clones and lacks some. Here the sample spans some 170,000 clones, about 65% being singletons. Sequencing was performed on PBMCs. These receptors all stem from a woman aged 30 to 39 in good health and CMV-seronegative.

This chain uses TRBV7-2 with TRBJ2-3, with TRBD2 identical over 9 bases. Unmatched junction bases numbered 8, after V lost 11 bases and J lost 11 bases. This CDR3 is 11 amino acids long. The germline gives CDR1 SGHTA, CDR2 FQGNSA. The chain's CDR3 is CACSGTSKQYF. CDR3 bases: TGTGCCTGTTCCGGGACTAGCAAGCAGTATTTT.

V and J are TRBV27 and TRBJ2-7; TRBD2 might be the D (6 bases). The CDR3 consists of 16 residues. V was cut by 3 bases and J by 3 bases, with 18 bases left in between. CDR1 is MNHEY, CDR2 SMNVEV, per germline (reference sequence). As DNA, the CDR3 is TGTGCCAGCAGTTTTTTCCGGAGGGCCGGTTTCTACGAGCAGTACTTC. This gives the protein CASSFFRRAGFYEQYF.

This clone turned up a few times. This chain connects TRBV20-1 to TRBJ2-3; TRBD2 might be the D (6 bases). The CDR3 sequence is 11 residues long. Germline V CDR1 and CDR2: DFQATT, SNEGSKA (reference sequence). V shed 6 bases and J shed 6 bases, with 10 bases lying between them. The CDR3 nucleotides are TGCAGTGCACGCCGGGGGGATACGCAGTATTTT. As protein: CSARRGDTQYF.

The DNA for the CDR3 is TGTGCCACCAGCAGAGATGGCGCTGGAGCAGATACGCAGTATTTT. This gives the protein CATSRDGAGADTQYF. This chain connects TRBV15 to TRBJ2-3; D not certain. CDR3 length equals 15 residues. V dropped 0 bases and J dropped 4 bases, with 11 bases sitting between them. Looked up from germline, CDR1 is LNHNV and CDR2 is YYDKDF (reference sequence).

This clone was seen more than once but under ten times. The CDR3 is CASSLFRDPYNEQFF. DNA of the CDR3: TGTGCCAGCAGCTTGTTCAGGGATCCCTACAATGAGCAGTTCTTC. The V and J genes are TRBV7-9 and TRBJ2-1, with a tentative D call TRBD1 (5 bases). Germline CDR1 is SEHNR and CDR2 is FQNEAQ (reference sequence). Trimming stripped 3 bases from V and 2 bases from J, with 11 bases between. This CDR3 has 15 residues.

V gene TRBV7-3 combines with J gene TRBJ2-2; D is possibly TRBD2 (5 bases). Trimming removed 5 bases from V and 0 bases from J, with 10 bases in between. This CDR3 is built from 15 residues. Germline V gives CDR1 SGHTA, CDR2 FQGTGA. The CDR3 coding sequence is TGTGCCAGCAGCCCCTCAGCGGCGAACACCGGGGAGCTGTTTTTT. Translation gives CASSPSAANTGELFF.

This clone was detected only once. V usage is TRBV5-6 and J usage is TRBJ2-1; tentative D call: TRBD2 (6 bases). Trimming removed 0 bases at V and 8 bases at J, with 15 bases between. Germline values: CDR1 SGHDT, CDR2 YYEEEE. CDR3 length: 15 amino acids. The CDR3 protein is CASSLVAVRGHEQFF. CDR3 nucleotide sequence: TGTGCCAGCAGCTTGGTAGCGGTACGGGGTCATGAGCAGTTCTTC. The full variable domain, its missing parts supplied by reference TRBV5-6 and TRBJ2-1, is DAGVTQSPTHLIKTRGQQVTLRCSPKSGHDTVSWYQQALGQGPQFIFQYYEEEERQRGNFPDRFSGHQFPNYSSELNVNALLLGDSALYLCASSLVAVRGHEQFFGPGTRLTVL.

The rearrangement uses TRBV28 and TRBJ2-7; 7 bases line up with TRBD1. J was trimmed by 0 bases and V by 5 bases; bases with no gene match: 19. CDR1 is MDHEN and CDR2 is SYDVKM in the germline V gene. The CDR3 spans 19 residues. Here the CDR3 reads CASSDTTGTLQSFSYEQYF. CDR3 sequence (DNA): TGTGCCAGCAGTGATACGACAGGGACGTTGCAATCCTTCTCCTACGAGCAGTACTTC.

This chain joins TRBV2 and TRBJ2-4, with D perhaps matching TRBD2 (6 bases). V dropped 3 bases and J dropped 0 bases, with 15 bases sitting between them. The length of the CDR3 is 17 residues. Germline assignment: CDR1 SNHLY and CDR2 FYNNEI. The CDR3 DNA sequence: TGTGCCAGCAGTGAGCGGGGAGCCTTTCTAGCCAAAAACATTCAGTACTTC. This sequence encodes CASSERGAFLAKNIQYF.

V usage is TRBV28 and J usage is TRBJ2-7; TRBD1 might be the D (6 bases). This CDR3 has 13 amino acids. V lost 6 bases to trimming and J lost 3 bases, with 12 bases between them. Germline-derived CDR1 and CDR2 are MDHEN and SYDVKM. The CDR3 region has the DNA TGTGCCAGCAGCCATAGAGGGGGCTACGAGCAGTACTTC. It translates to CASSHRGGYEQYF.

The gene calls are TRBV27 and TRBJ2-7; 10 bases fit TRBD2. The germline gives CDR1 MNHEY, CDR2 SMNVEV (reference sequence). The junction had 5 bases not matched to a gene; V was cut back by 4 bases and J by 2 bases. The CDR3 spans 15 residues. In nucleotides, the CDR3 is TGTGCCAGCAGTTGGACTAGCGGTAGGACCTACGAGCAGTACTTC. Its protein product is CASSWTSGRTYEQYF.

The chain uses TRBV19 and TRBJ1-5; unclear D gene. The CDR3 extends over 13 amino acids. Germline-derived CDR1 and CDR2 are LNHDA and SQIVND (reference sequence). Deletions cut 7 bases from V and 5 bases from J, with 12 bases between. The CDR3 DNA reads TGTGCCAGTAACCAGCAGAGGGATCAGCCCCAGCATTTT. Residues: CASNQQRDQPQHF.

This clone was picked up a small number of times. CDR3 sequence reads: CASSEGGVWDNQPQHF. For the CDR3, the DNA is TGTGCCAGCAGTGAAGGGGGAGTCTGGGACAATCAGCCCCAGCATTTT. J is TRBJ1-5 and V is TRBV2; D is unresolved. Germline V gene sequence: CDR1 SNHLY, CDR2 FYNNEI. The germline V and J ends were trimmed by 1 base and 3 bases, with 13 bases remaining between them. This CDR3 region has 16 residues.

V gene TRBV30 combines with J gene TRBJ1-2; 10 nucleotides agree with TRBD1. With V trimmed by 1 base and J by 5 bases, 4 bases remained unmatched. Germline V gene sequence: CDR1 GTSNPN, CDR2 SVGIG (reference sequence). The CDR3 is made up of 14 amino acids. CDR3 in amino acids: CAWSGDRGRYGYTF. The CDR3 coding sequence is TGTGCCTGGAGTGGGGACAGGGGAAGATATGGCTACACCTTC. Supplemented by reference TRBV30 and TRBJ1-2, the full variable domain reads SQTIHQWPATLVQPVGSPLSLECTVEGTSNPNLYWYRQAAGRGLQLLFYSVGIGQISSEVPQNLSASRPQDRQFILSSKKLLLSDSGFYLCAWSGDRGRYGYTFGSGTRLTVV.

V gene TRBV4-3 combines with J gene TRBJ2-1, with D possibly being TRBD2 (6 bases). Germline V gene lookup returns CDR1 LGHNA and CDR2 YSLEER. V was trimmed by 1 base and J by 5 bases, leaving 12 bases between them. The CDR3 loop spans 15 amino acids. The DNA of the CDR3 is TGCGCCAGCAGCCAAGGGCGGGGAAAAAACAATGAGCAGTTCTTC. Encoded protein: CASSQGRGKNNEQFF.

The V call is TRBV9, the J call TRBJ2-3, with D possibly TRBD2 on 6 matching bases. Deletions cut 5 bases from V and 2 bases from J, with 15 bases between. The CDR3 has 15 amino acids. The germline gives CDR1 SGDLS, CDR2 YYNGEE. CDR3: CASSHRGDPTDTQYF. CDR3 bases: TGTGCCAGCAGTCACCGCGGGGACCCCACAGATACGCAGTATTTT.

V gene TRBV7-3 combines with J gene TRBJ2-1; 12 bases line up with TRBD2. Germline trimming cut 4 bases from V and 7 bases from J; bases unmatched to any gene: 11. Per the germline V gene, CDR1 is SGHTA and CDR2 is FQGTGA. This CDR3 has 17 residues. The CDR3 is CASSSGPGLAGGNEQFF. CDR3 coding DNA: TGTGCCAGCAGCTCCGGGCCGGGACTAGCGGGTGGAAATGAGCAGTTCTTC.

CDR3 amino acids: CSVESLAGGPPYNEQFF. The CDR3 DNA follows: TGCAGCGTTGAATCGCTAGCGGGAGGGCCCCCCTACAATGAGCAGTTCTTC. The chain has TRBV29-1 and TRBJ2-1; 12 bases align to TRBD2. Germline V lookup: CDR1 SQVTM, CDR2 ANQGSEA. CDR3 length: 17 amino acids. With 2 bases clipped from V and 2 bases from J, the junction kept 7 bases outside the gene matches.

The J gene is TRBJ2-1, the V gene TRBV6-5; D is possibly TRBD1 (6 bases). CDR3 length equals 14 residues. V was trimmed by 6 bases and J by 8 bases, leaving 17 bases between them. The germline V gene has CDR1 MNHEY and CDR2 SVGAGI. The CDR3: CASRGAGVSDEQFF. In DNA, the CDR3 is TGTGCCAGCAGAGGGGCAGGGGTAAGCGATGAGCAGTTCTTC.

The chain couples TRBV2 to TRBJ1-2; D is uncertain. Germline CDR1 and CDR2: SNHLY and FYNNEI. There are 13 residues in the CDR3. The V gene lost 5 bases and the J gene lost 6 bases, with 13 bases spanning the gap. The CDR3 bases are TGTGCCAGCAGTACAGTGGCGAGGGATGGCTACACCTTC. Protein sequence: CASSTVARDGYTF.